This T cell receptor beta chain was observed in a study of T cells after somatic rescue of genetic block. This clone was detected once. The data were produced by immunoSEQ multiplex PCR, yet TCRdb's version contains in-frame clones alone and is incomplete. The profile shows roughly 120,000 clones, around nine tenths of them singletons. Source material: peripheral blood mononuclear cells (PBMCs). This clonotype was sampled from a woman in her late teens or twenties.

The CDR3 reads CASSLGGAGYTF. The CDR3 nucleotides read TGTGCCAGCAGCTTAGGAGGGGCTGGCTACACCTTC. The chain joins TRBV7-9 to TRBJ1-2; perhaps TRBD1 as D (5 bases). The V end lost 1 base, the J end lost 7 bases, and 7 bases lay between the germline ends. The CDR3 spans 12 residues. Per germline, CDR1 SEHNR and CDR2 FQNEAQ (reference sequence).